The rows below give T cell receptor beta chains drawn from one sample of a study of cytomegalovirus exposure and HLA in healthy donors. TCRdb keeps only in-frame clones here, not all; method: immunoSEQ multiplex PCR. The table records around 130,000 clones, about 70% of them present only once. Material: PBMCs. Receptors originate from a woman in her 40s in good health and CMV-seropositive. Both conserved end residues are part of each CDR3. The D gene is left open where the match is weak. Only part of the rows carry a size: once, few, many, or a class if the clone is expanded.

j_call	clone_size	v_call	d_call	cdr3_nt	cdr3_aa
TRBJ1-1	NA	TRBV28	NA	TGTGCCAGCAGGCGGAGCGAGGGAATGAACACTGAAGCTTTCTTT	CASRRSEGMNTEAFF
TRBJ2-1	NA	TRBV4-3	NA	TGCGCCAGTAGCCGTATCGAGGGAAATGAGCAGTTCTTC	CASSRIEGNEQFF
TRBJ2-7	NA	TRBV15	TRBD2	TGTGCCACCAGCAGAGGAACTAGCGGGAGATTCCACGAGCAGTACTTC	CATSRGTSGRFHEQYF
TRBJ2-7	NA	TRBV5-1	TRBD2	TGCGCCAGCAGCGAAAACCCGACTAGCGAATCCTACGAGCAGTACTTC	CASSENPTSESYEQYF
TRBJ2-5	NA	TRBV7-9	TRBD2	TGTGCCAGCAGCTCGACTAGCGGGGGCTTCCAAGAGACCCAGTACTTC	CASSSTSGGFQETQYF
TRBJ1-1	NA	TRBV5-8	TRBD1	TGTGCCAGCAGCCTCTGGACAGGGGCGACGGACACTGAAGCTTTCTTT	CASSLWTGATDTEAFF
TRBJ2-3	NA	TRBV19	NA	TGTGCCAGTAGTATACGGGGTGGAGATACGCAGTATTTT	CASSIRGGDTQYF
TRBJ1-3	once	TRBV25-1	NA	TGTGCCAGCAGTGCCATTGGGGGGTCTGGAAACACCATATATTTT	CASSAIGGSGNTIYF
TRBJ2-5	NA	TRBV5-1	NA	TGCGCCAGCAGCTTGGTAGCAGAGCCCGGGGAGACCCAGTACTTC	CASSLVAEPGETQYF
TRBJ1-1	NA	TRBV4-3	TRBD1	TGCGCCAGCAGCCATGACAGCACAGGGGCCCTGAACACTGAAGCTTTCTTT	CASSHDSTGALNTEAFF
TRBJ1-1	NA	TRBV5-1	TRBD1	TGCGCCAGCAGCTTGGCCGAGGGGGCGTACACTGAAGCTTTCTTT	CASSLAEGAYTEAFF
TRBJ2-3	NA	TRBV2	NA	TGTGCCAGCATAGCGACCACAGATACGCAGTATTTT	CASIATTDTQYF
TRBJ2-7	NA	TRBV27	TRBD1	TGTGCCAGCAGGACCCATACGGGGACAGGGTCTAGTGAGCAGTACTTC	CASRTHTGTGSSEQYF
TRBJ2-5	NA	TRBV29-1	TRBD2	TGCAGCGTTGAAAAGCTAGGGACTAGCGGGGGACAAGAGACCCAGTACTTC	CSVEKLGTSGGQETQYF
TRBJ2-7	NA	TRBV4-2	NA	TGTGCCAGCAGCCAAGAAGTGCGGATCTCCTCCTACGAGCAGTACTTC	CASSQEVRISSYEQYF
TRBJ2-1	NA	TRBV2	TRBD2	TGTGCCAGCAGCCCCCCAATAGCGGGAGGGTCCAATGAGCAGTTCTTC	CASSPPIAGGSNEQFF
TRBJ1-1	NA	TRBV9	NA	TGTGCCAGCAGTTCCATGAACACTGAAGCTTTCTTT	CASSSMNTEAFF
TRBJ2-1	NA	TRBV2	NA	TGTGCCAGCAGTGTACGGGGGACCAGCTCCTACAATGAGCAGTTCTTC	CASSVRGTSSYNEQFF
TRBJ1-1	once	TRBV28	NA	TGTGCCAGCAGATCCGGACAGTTAAGGAACACTGAAGCTTTCTTT	CASRSGQLRNTEAFF
TRBJ2-3	few	TRBV2	TRBD1	TGTGCCAGCAGTGAAAGGGGACAGGGGACAGATACGCAGTATTTT	CASSERGQGTDTQYF
TRBJ1-3	few	TRBV6-6	NA	TGTGCCAGCAGCCAACGGGATAGCTCTGGAAACACCATATATTTT	CASSQRDSSGNTIYF
TRBJ1-1	NA	TRBV6-4	TRBD1	TGTGCCAGCATTATTCACAGGGGGAACACTGAAGCTTTCTTT	CASIIHRGNTEAFF
TRBJ2-5	once	TRBV7-2	NA	TGTGCCAGCAGCCTCCCCGGGGGTCGACAAGAGACCCAGTACTTC	CASSLPGGRQETQYF
TRBJ1-6	NA	TRBV2	NA	TGTGCCAGCACCGGGATCTATAATTCACCCCTCCACTTT	CASTGIYNSPLHF
TRBJ2-7	NA	TRBV19	TRBD1	TGTGCCAGTAGTATCGGGACAGGGGCCTACGAGCAGTACTTC	CASSIGTGAYEQYF
TRBJ2-3	NA	TRBV7-9	NA	TGTGCCAGCAGCTTATCGGGACTCCGCACAGATACGCAGTATTTT	CASSLSGLRTDTQYF
TRBJ2-7	NA	TRBV6-5	TRBD2	TGTGCCAGCAGACAAGGGACTAGCGGGACGCGCGAGCAGTACTTC	CASRQGTSGTREQYF
TRBJ2-1	NA	TRBV5-1	NA	TGCGCCAGCAGCTTGAAGCCTCCGGGACAAGGGCTCGATGAGCAGTTCTTC	CASSLKPPGQGLDEQFF
TRBJ2-3	few	TRBV6-4	TRBD2	TGTGCCAGCAGTGTCAGCGGGAGGGTTTCAGATACGCAGTATTTT	CASSVSGRVSDTQYF
TRBJ1-1	few	TRBV5-1	NA	TGCGCCAGCAGCTTGTCTTCCGTCCCCCCTAACACTGAAGCTTTCTTT	CASSLSSVPPNTEAFF
TRBJ2-1	NA	TRBV7-2	NA	TGTGCCAGCAGCTTAGTGGGCGGGACCTACAATGAGCAGTTCTTC	CASSLVGGTYNEQFF
TRBJ1-2	NA	TRBV6-1	NA	TGTGCCAGCAGGGCCCGGGCGGGCGGTGGCTACACCTTC	CASRARAGGGYTF
TRBJ1-3	NA	TRBV9	NA	TGTGCCAGCAGCCCACCGGGACACAGCTCTGGAAACACCATATATTTT	CASSPPGHSSGNTIYF
TRBJ2-7	NA	TRBV7-9	NA	TGTTCCAGCAGCAGACCCGGACAATCCGAGCAGTACTTC	CSSSRPGQSEQYF
TRBJ1-2	NA	TRBV7-3	TRBD1	TGTGCCAGCAGCGCAACAGGGGGAGAGAACTATGGCTACACCTTC	CASSATGGENYGYTF
TRBJ1-2	NA	TRBV19	NA	TGTGCCAGTAGTATAGGTGTGGGGCGCAACTATGGCTACACCTTC	CASSIGVGRNYGYTF
TRBJ1-1	NA	TRBV2	TRBD1	TGTGCCAGCAGGGCCCTGGGACAGGGGAACACTGAAGCTTTCTTT	CASRALGQGNTEAFF
TRBJ1-5	many	TRBV10-3	NA	TGTGCCATCAGTGAGGGGGCTTTGAGCAATCAGCCCCAGCATTTT	CAISEGALSNQPQHF
TRBJ2-3	NA	TRBV7-3	NA	TGTGCCAGCAGCCATAAAGCGGGAGATACGCAGTATTTT	CASSHKAGDTQYF
TRBJ1-4	NA	TRBV28	NA	TGTGCCAGCAGCATTAATGAAAAACTGTTTTTT	CASSINEKLFF
TRBJ2-7	NA	TRBV11-2	TRBD2	TGTGCCAGCAGCTTGGCCGGGACTAGCTACGAGCAGTACTTC	CASSLAGTSYEQYF
TRBJ1-2	NA	TRBV6-5	TRBD1	TGTGCCAGCAGCCTCGACAGGGCGGGCTATGGCTACACCTTC	CASSLDRAGYGYTF
TRBJ2-7	NA	TRBV7-2	TRBD2	TGTGCCAGCAGCTCCGGGACTAGCGGTGCCTACGACTACGAGCAGTACTTC	CASSSGTSGAYDYEQYF
TRBJ1-4	NA	TRBV7-3	TRBD1	TGTGCCAGCAGCCGGGACAGGGTAACTCGGGGAGAAGAGGAAAAACTGTTTTTT	CASSRDRVTRGEEEKLFF
TRBJ2-3	few	TRBV14	NA	TGTGCCAGCAGCCGAAGACTCACAGATACGCAGTATTTT	CASSRRLTDTQYF
TRBJ1-1	once	TRBV6-1	TRBD1	TGTGCCAGCAGGGAACGGGACAGGGAGGTCGTTGAAGCTTTCTTT	CASRERDREVVEAFF
TRBJ2-5	few	TRBV5-1	TRBD2	TGCGCCAGCAGCCCCGGGACTAGCGGGGAGACCCAGTACTTC	CASSPGTSGETQYF
TRBJ2-3	NA	TRBV5-1	NA	TGCGCCAGCAGCTTCGGGGAGTCCCCCCCAGATACGCAGTATTTT	CASSFGESPPDTQYF
TRBJ2-3	NA	TRBV6-1	TRBD1	TGTGCCAGCAACCCCCGGGACAGGGGCACAGATACGCAGTATTTT	CASNPRDRGTDTQYF
TRBJ2-7	once	TRBV5-6	TRBD1	TGTGCCAGCAGCTTATTCGGACAGGGAACCTACGAGCAGTACTTC	CASSLFGQGTYEQYF